The subject of this entry is one T cell receptor (beta chain). The PCR had 60 Vbeta and 13 Jbeta primers. Method: immunoSEQ multiplex PCR; TCRdb's copy keeps in-frame clones and lacks some. The repertoire holds fewer than 350,000 clones, roughly 90% seen once, with roughly 2% in the top ten. This entry belongs to a study of cytomegalovirus exposure and HLA in healthy donors. Material for sequencing was PBMCs. The sequence was obtained from a woman between 18 and 29 years old in good health and CMV-seronegative.

The CDR3 loop reads CASTTGGLGGNTIYF. The CDR3 region has the DNA TGCGCCAGCACTACAGGGGGGCTTGGTGGAAACACCATATATTTT. The gene calls are TRBV5-1 and TRBJ1-3; TRBD1 matches 8 bases. The CDR3 contains 15 residues. Looked up from germline, CDR1 is SGHRS and CDR2 is YFSETQ. With 6 bases clipped from V and 3 bases from J, the junction kept 8 bases outside the gene matches.